The clone carrying this TCR beta chain was seen only a few times. This sample was included in a study of OX40 agonist ivuxolimab in advanced cancers. TCRdb's table, derived via immunoSEQ multiplex PCR, lists solely in-frame clones and lacks some. The sample contains around 68,000 clones, roughly 90% of which appear only once. This CDR3 spans 16 amino acids. After removal of 4 bases from V and 2 bases from J, the junction contained 9 bases not matched to a gene. Germline V gives CDR1 SNHLY, CDR2 FYNNEI. The TCR was taken from an adult with an advanced solid tumor such as melanoma, head and neck, liver or kidney cancer. The sample here was CD4+ or CD8+ T cells sorted from blood, taken in a trial of the OX40 agonist ivuxolimab. The chain couples TRBV2 to TRBJ2-3; 7 bases fit TRBD2. The CDR3 spells CASSVLGGSSTDTQYF. The DNA of the CDR3 is TGTGCCAGCAGTGTTTTGGGGGGGTCCTCCACAGATACGCAGTATTTT.